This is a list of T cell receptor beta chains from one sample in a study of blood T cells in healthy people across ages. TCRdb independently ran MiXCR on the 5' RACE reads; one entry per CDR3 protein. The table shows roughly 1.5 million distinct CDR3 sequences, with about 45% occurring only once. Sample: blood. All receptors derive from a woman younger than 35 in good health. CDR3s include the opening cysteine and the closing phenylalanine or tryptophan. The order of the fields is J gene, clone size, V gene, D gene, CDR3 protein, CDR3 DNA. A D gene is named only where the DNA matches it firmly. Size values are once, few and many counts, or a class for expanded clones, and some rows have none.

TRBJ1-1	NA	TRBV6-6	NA	CASSYRGMSEAFF	TGTGCCAGCAGTTACAGGGGTATGTCTGAAGCTTTCTTT
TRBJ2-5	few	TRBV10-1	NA	CASSAAGTPQETQYF	TGCGCCAGCAGTGCCGCCGGGACACCTCAAGAGACCCAGTACTTC
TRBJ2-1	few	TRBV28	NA	CASSPTGSREQFF	TGTGCCAGCAGTCCGACTGGAAGCCGTGAGCAGTTCTTC
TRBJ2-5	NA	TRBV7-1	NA	CASSLRGAPQETQYF	TGTGCCAGCAGCTTAAGGGGGGCCCCCCAAGAGACCCAGTACTTC
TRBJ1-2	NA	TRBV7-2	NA	CASGGGARYTF	TGTGCCAGCGGTGGGGGCGCCCGCTACACCTTC
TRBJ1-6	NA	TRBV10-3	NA	CAISVAPDGENSPLHF	TGTGCCATCAGTGTCGCCCCGGACGGAGAGAATTCACCCCTCCACTTT
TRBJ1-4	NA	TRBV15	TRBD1	CATSRDRVGEEKLFF	TGTGCCACTAGCAGAGACAGGGTGGGGGAAGAAAAACTGTTTTTT
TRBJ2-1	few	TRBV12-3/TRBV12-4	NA	CASSNLGSYNEQFF	TGTGCCAGCAGTAACCTGGGCTCCTACAATGAGCAGTTCTTC
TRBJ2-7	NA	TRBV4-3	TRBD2	CASSQDGRSSGVYNEQYF	TGCGCCAGCAGCCAAGATGGACGGTCTAGCGGAGTTTACAATGAGCAGTACTTC
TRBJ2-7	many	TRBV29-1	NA	CSVVENYEQYF	TGCAGCGTTGTGGAAAACTACGAGCAGTACTTC
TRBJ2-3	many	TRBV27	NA	CASSFYLASTDTQYF	TGTGCCAGCAGTTTTTACCTAGCTAGCACAGATACGCAGTATTTT
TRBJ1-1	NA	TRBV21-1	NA	CASSTFGGDEAFF	TGTGCCAGCAGCACCTTCGGCGGGGATGAAGCTTTCTTT
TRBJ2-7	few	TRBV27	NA	CASSFTHSYEQYF	TGTGCCAGCAGTTTTACACACTCCTACGAGCAGTACTTC
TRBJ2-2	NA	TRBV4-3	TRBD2	CASSQGTSGNRELFF	TGCGCCAGCAGCCAAGGGACTAGCGGGAACCGGGAGCTGTTTTTT
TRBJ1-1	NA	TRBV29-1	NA	CSVEDPIGRNPEAFF	TGCAGCGTTGAAGATCCCATTGGCAGAAACCCTGAAGCTTTCTTT
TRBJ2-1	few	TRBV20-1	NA	CSATHYNEQFF	TGCAGTGCTACACACTACAATGAGCAGTTCTTC
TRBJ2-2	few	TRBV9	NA	CASSVGVANTGELFF	TGTGCCAGCAGCGTAGGGGTGGCGAACACCGGGGAGCTGTTTTTT
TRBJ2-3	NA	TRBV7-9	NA	CASSHSGEGTDTQYF	TGTGCCAGCAGCCATAGCGGAGAGGGCACAGATACGCAGTATTTT
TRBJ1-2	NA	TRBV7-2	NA	CASSRPLSGGYTF	TGTGCCAGCAGCCGCCCCCTCTCTGGTGGCTACACCTTC
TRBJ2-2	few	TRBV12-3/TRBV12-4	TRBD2	CASSLLRVREFTGELFF	TGTGCCAGCAGTTTGCTACGTGTGCGGGAGTTCACCGGGGAGCTGTTTTTT
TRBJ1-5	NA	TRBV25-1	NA	CASSEAGTSNQPQHF	TGTGCCAGCAGTGAGGCCGGGACTAGCAATCAGCCCCAGCATTTT
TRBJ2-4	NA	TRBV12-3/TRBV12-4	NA	CASRERLAKNIQYF	TGTGCCAGCAGAGAGAGGCTAGCCAAAAACATTCAGTACTTC